Listed here are 15 T cell receptor beta chains from one sample, sequenced in a study of T-cell reconstitution after alpha-beta-depleted transplantation in children. As it was prepared, the TCRbeta library received unique molecular identifiers. Using its own MiXCR run on the PCR reads, TCRdb lists one record per CDR3 protein. The data show around 420,000 distinct CDR3 sequences, about 16% seen once. The sequenced sample was PBMCs, mostly from graft donor cells, obtained 360 days after TCRalphabeta/CD19-depleted stem cell transplant. Receptor source: a boy in the first two years of life who had a stem cell transplant for Wiskott-Aldrich syndrome, so the T cells may come from the graft donor.

J is TRBJ2-1 and V is TRBV7-2; D is unresolved. Trimming took 5 bases from V and 4 from J, leaving 21 bases between them. CDR3 size: 17 residues. Germline V gene data show CDR1 as SGHTA and CDR2 as FQGNSA. CDR3 region: CASSPRAELKLYNEQFF. In DNA, the CDR3 is TGTGCCAGCAGCCCCCGGGCTGAGTTAAAACTTTACAATGAGCAGTTCTTC.

This clonotype was recorded a few times. The J gene is TRBJ2-2, the V gene TRBV2, with 7 bases identical to TRBD1. This CDR3 has 14 residues. J gave up 5 bases and V 6 bases, and 6 bases lay outside the gene matches. Germline values: CDR1 SNHLY, CDR2 FYNNEI. In DNA, the CDR3 is TGTGCCAGCAGAGGGTTCAGGGGGACCGGGGAGCTGTTTTTT. It specifies CASRGFRGTGELFF.

V usage is TRBV5-1 and J usage is TRBJ2-7; D may be TRBD2 (5 bases). V was clipped by 0 bases and J by 3 bases, with 19 bases between them. CDR3 length: 17 residues. Germline CDR1 SGHRS, CDR2 YFSETQ. Here the CDR3 reads CASSLAGGFAANYEQYF. The CDR3 coding sequence is TGCGCCAGCAGCTTGGCCGGAGGTTTCGCGGCAAACTACGAGCAGTACTTC. Filled out from reference TRBV5-1 and TRBJ2-7, the complete variable domain reads KAGVTQTPRYLIKTRGQQVTLSCSPISGHRSVSWYQQTPGQGLQFLFEYFSETQRNKGNFPGRFSGRQFSNSRSEMNVSTLELGDSALYLCASSLAGGFAANYEQYFGPGTRLTVT.

CDR3 nucleotide sequence: TGTGCCACCAGCAGGCATGGGACAGATACGCAGTATTTT. Translating it yields CATSRHGTDTQYF. The V and J genes are TRBV15 and TRBJ2-3; no clear D gene. Germline values: CDR1 LNHNV, CDR2 YYDKDF (reference sequence). The CDR3 contains 13 residues. V lost 3 bases and J 3 bases, leaving 7 bases between the germline ends.

This chain uses TRBV5-6 with TRBJ2-1; no definite D call. Germline V gene sequence: CDR1 SGHDT, CDR2 YYEEEE. The CDR3 has 15 amino acids. V was shortened by 0 bases and J by 0 bases, with 7 bases between the two germline ends. CDR3 sequence reads: CASSLARNSYNEQFF. The CDR3 DNA follows: TGTGCCAGCAGCTTGGCGCGCAACTCCTACAATGAGCAGTTCTTC.

This clonotype was seen repeatedly, ten times or more. The chain links TRBV5-1 to TRBJ2-2; D is possibly TRBD1 (6 bases). The V and J ends lost 4 bases and 5 bases respectively, with 9 bases between them. The germline V gene encodes CDR1 SGHRS and CDR2 YFSETQ. The CDR3 consists of 13 residues. The CDR3 region has the DNA TGCGCCAGCAGCAGTCAGGGGACCGGGGAGCTGTTTTTT. Translated, it gives CASSSQGTGELFF.

This clonotype was seen more than once but under ten times. The gene calls are TRBV4-3 and TRBJ1-4; 7 bases agree with TRBD1. V dropped 1 base and J dropped 4; count of bases not matched to a gene: 6. The CDR3 is 16 residues long. The germline V gene encodes CDR1 LGHNA and CDR2 YSLEER. The CDR3 loop reads CASSQGPGQHNEKLFF. In nucleotides, the CDR3 is TGCGCCAGCAGCCAAGGACCGGGACAGCATAATGAAAAACTGTTTTTT.

The chain combines TRBV18 with TRBJ2-1, with 11 bases fitting TRBD2. The CDR3 has 17 amino acids. The V gene end was trimmed by 0 bases and the J gene end by 2 bases; junction bases not matched to a gene: 3. CDR1 and CDR2 from the germline V gene are KGHSH and LQKENI. CDR3 sequence: CASSPPGSGRAYNEQFF. CDR3 coding DNA: TGTGCCAGCTCACCACCGGGTAGCGGGAGGGCCTACAATGAGCAGTTCTTC.

The CDR3: CSARAQYTDTQYF. CDR3 in DNA: TGCAGTGCTAGAGCCCAATACACAGATACGCAGTATTTT. The chain carries TRBV20-1 and TRBJ2-3; no firm D call. Trimming stripped 1 base from V and 2 bases from J, with 7 bases between. The V gene's germline CDR1 is DFQATT and CDR2 SNEGSKA (reference sequence). The CDR3 is 13 amino acids.

V and J are TRBV7-1 and TRBJ2-2; 11 nucleotides line up with TRBD1. TRBV7-1 is identified as an open reading frame with a role that is uncertain. The CDR3 has 20 residues. Losses at the gene ends were 3 bases for V and 1 base for J; bases not matched to a gene: 13. The CDR3 protein is CASSSLPVVGTGGNTGELFF. The CDR3 DNA reads TGTGCCAGCAGCTCCCTCCCGGTGGTAGGGACAGGGGGGAACACCGGGGAGCTGTTTTTT.

This clonotype was seen more than once but under ten times. V is TRBV12-3 or TRBV12-4 and J is TRBJ1-1; the D is unclear. CDR3 length equals 14 residues. V gave up 2 bases and J gave up 5 bases, with 12 bases separating them. The CDR3 DNA sequence: TGTGCCAGCAGTTTAAAGGGAGTAGGGACTGAAGCTTTCTTT. It codes for CASSLKGVGTEAFF.

This chain links TRBV5-4 with TRBJ2-3; TRBD1 might be the D (5 bases). V was pared by 0 bases and J by 3 bases, with 17 bases between. The CDR3 runs 17 residues. CDR1 and CDR2 (germline): SGHNT, YYREEE (reference sequence). The CDR3 protein is CASSLEGYWAGTDTQYF. In nucleotides, the CDR3 is TGTGCCAGCAGCTTGGAGGGGTATTGGGCCGGGACAGATACGCAGTATTTT.

This clonotype occurred a few times. Written as DNA, the CDR3 is TGTGCCAGCAGTTTAGCGCGGGGGAGGATCACCGGGGAGCTGTTTTTT. Its protein is CASSLARGRITGELFF. This chain connects TRBV12-3 or TRBV12-4 to TRBJ2-2, with 7 bases aligning to TRBD2. The length of the CDR3 is 16 residues. Germline trimming cut 0 bases from V and 4 bases from J; bases unmatched to any gene: 5.

On this clonotype itself: An end of the junction does not agree with germline; a read error may underlie this. The chain carries TRBV19 and TRBJ2-3; 9 bases are a match to TRBD1. The V gene's germline CDR1 is LNHDA and CDR2 SQIVND (reference sequence). This CDR3 comprises 13 residues. The CDR3 is CASSPAQGATMYF. The CDR3 bases are TGTGCCAGTAGTCCCGCACAGGGGGCGACGATGTACTTC.

This chain joins TRBV7-9 and TRBJ2-3, with TRBD2 matching over 10 bases. V lost 7 bases, J lost 6 bases, and 7 bases stayed unmatched. Germline loops: CDR1 SEHNR, CDR2 FQNEAQ (reference sequence). There are 14 residues in the CDR3. The CDR3 DNA reads TGTGCCAGCACCCCTAGCGGGGGTCGCGATACGCAGTATTTT. Its protein is CASTPSGGRDTQYF.